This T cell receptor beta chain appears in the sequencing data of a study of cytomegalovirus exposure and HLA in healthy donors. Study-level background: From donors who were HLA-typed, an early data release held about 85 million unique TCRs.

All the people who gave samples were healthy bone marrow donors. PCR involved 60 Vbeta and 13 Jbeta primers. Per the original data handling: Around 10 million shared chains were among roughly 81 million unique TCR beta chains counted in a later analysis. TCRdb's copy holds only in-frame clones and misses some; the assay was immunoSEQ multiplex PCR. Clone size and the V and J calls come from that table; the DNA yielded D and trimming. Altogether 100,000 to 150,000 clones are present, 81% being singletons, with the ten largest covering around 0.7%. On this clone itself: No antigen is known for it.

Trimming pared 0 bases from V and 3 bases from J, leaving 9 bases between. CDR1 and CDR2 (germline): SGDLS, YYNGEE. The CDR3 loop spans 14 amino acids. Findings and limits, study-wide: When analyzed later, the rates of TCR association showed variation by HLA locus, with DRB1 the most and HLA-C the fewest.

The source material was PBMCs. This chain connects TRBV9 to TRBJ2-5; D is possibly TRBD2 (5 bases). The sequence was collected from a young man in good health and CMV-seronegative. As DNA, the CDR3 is TGTGCCAGCAGCGTAGGGGGAGCGGAAGAGACCCAGTACTTC. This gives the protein CASSVGGAEETQYF.